The 8 T cell receptor beta chains below were found in one sample sequenced in a study of blood T cell repertoires in COVID-19. The data were produced by immunoSEQ multiplex PCR, yet TCRdb's version contains in-frame clones alone and is incomplete. The sample carries some 350,000 clones, approximately 90% recorded once. Sequenced material: PBMCs or T cells enriched from blood (not recorded which). These receptors came from a man aged 18-30 years who had recovered from COVID-19.

The chain uses TRBV18 and TRBJ2-7; 9 bases are shared with TRBD1. The CDR3 length is 16 residues. V lost 4 bases to trimming and J lost 6 bases; unmatched junction nucleotides: 13. CDR1 is KGHSH, CDR2 LQKENI, per germline. DNA for the CDR3: TGTGCCAGCTCACTTTATCCCGGGACAGGGCTTCGCGAGCAGTACTTC. Amino acid sequence: CASSLYPGTGLREQYF.

This chain joins TRBV4-3 and TRBJ2-5; 9 positions agree with TRBD2. Trimming cost V 3 bases and J 4 bases; bases outside gene matches: 6. Germline CDR1 reads LGHNA; CDR2 reads YSLEER. CDR3 length: 15 amino acids. CDR3 residues: CASSHTSGRRETQYF. In DNA form, the CDR3 reads TGCGCCAGCAGCCATACGAGCGGGAGGCGAGAGACCCAGTACTTC.

J is TRBJ2-2 and V is TRBV7-3; TRBD2 aligns across 11 bases. The trim removed 2 bases at V and 6 bases at J, leaving 11 bases unmatched. Germline loops: CDR1 SGHTA, CDR2 FQGTGA. The CDR3 totals 18 residues. The CDR3 is CASSLQPPTSGTAGELFF. In nucleotides, the CDR3 is TGTGCCAGCAGCTTACAGCCCCCGACTAGCGGGACTGCCGGGGAGCTGTTTTTT.

V and J are TRBV4-3 and TRBJ2-1; a weak D match, TRBD1 (5 bases). CDR1 and CDR2 from the germline V gene are LGHNA and YSLEER. The CDR3 consists of 17 residues. V was pared by 0 bases and J by 4 bases, with 16 bases between. The CDR3 is CASSQEGANPFYNEQFF. The CDR3 region has the DNA TGCGCCAGCAGCCAAGAAGGGGCGAACCCTTTTTACAATGAGCAGTTCTTC.

The J gene is TRBJ2-6, the V gene TRBV3-1 (or the pseudogene TRBV3-2); 9 bases agree with TRBD1. With V trimmed by 2 bases and J by 4 bases, 15 bases remained unmatched. This CDR3 has 20 amino acids. Germline CDR1 reads LGHDT; CDR2 reads YNNKEL (reference sequence). The DNA for the CDR3 is TGTGCCAGCAGCCAACCTCTCCCGGGACAGGGCTTGTGGGGGGCCAACGTCCTGACTTTC. Translation: CASSQPLPGQGLWGANVLTF.

This chain connects TRBV28 to TRBJ1-1; perhaps TRBD1 as D (6 bases). The CDR3 is 17 amino acids. V lost 4 bases, J lost 5 bases, and 23 bases lay in between. Germline V gives CDR1 MDHEN, CDR2 SYDVKM. The CDR3 nucleotides are TGTGCCAGCAGTTCCACCAGGGGTACCGGGGAGAAAACTGAAGCTTTCTTT. This sequence encodes CASSSTRGTGEKTEAFF.

This sequence joins TRBV30 and TRBJ2-3; 11 bases fit TRBD2. This CDR3 is 16 amino acids long. With 4 bases clipped from V and 7 bases from J, the junction kept 13 bases outside the gene matches. Germline CDR1 and CDR2: GTSNPN and SVGIG (reference sequence). CDR3 in amino acids: CAWNLDSGRARNTQYF. Written as DNA, the CDR3 is TGTGCCTGGAATCTTGATAGCGGGAGGGCCCGTAATACGCAGTATTTT.

This rearrangement joins TRBV7-2 to TRBJ1-5; D not certain. The CDR3 is made up of 14 amino acids. Germline loops: CDR1 SGHTA, CDR2 FQGNSA. The V gene lost 5 bases and the J gene lost 4 bases, with 12 bases spanning the gap. This CDR3 reads CASSNLGVNQPQHF. CDR3 in DNA: TGTGCCAGCAGCAACCTCGGGGTAAATCAGCCCCAGCATTTT. The full variable domain, its missing parts supplied by reference TRBV7-2 and TRBJ1-5, is GAGVSQSPSNKVTEKGKDVELRCDPISGHTALYWYRQSLGQGLEFLIYFQGNSAPDKSGLPSDRFSAERTGGSVSTLTIQRTQQEDSAVYLCASSNLGVNQPQHFGDGTRLSIL.